A selection of T cell receptor beta chains follows, all from one sample in a study of shared clonotypes between healthy human individuals. TCRdb keeps only in-frame clones here, not all; method: immunoSEQ multiplex PCR. The table includes approximately 2,200,000 clones, roughly 91% detected once. The specimen sequenced was naive CD8+ T cells from PBMCs. Every receptor here comes from a man younger than 35 in good health. Some clones in this sample may be carry-over from other donors' samples. The CDR3 runs from the conserved cysteine through the conserved F or W. The D gene is left open where the match is weak. Clone size is shown for a subset of rows, as once, few, many or a class of expanded clone.

len,d_gene,j_gene,v_gene,abundance,CDR3aa,CDR3nt
15,TRBD1,TRBJ2-1,TRBV27,.,CASSLLAGGYNEQFF,TGTGCCAGCAGTTTGCTGGCAGGGGGATACAATGAGCAGTTCTTC
15,.,TRBJ2-7,TRBV5-6,once,CASSLGPDSSYEQYF,TGTGCCAGCAGCTTGGGTCCGGACAGCTCCTACGAGCAGTACTTC
12,.,TRBJ2-1,TRBV7-9,.,CATPGVGNEQFF,TGTGCCACCCCAGGAGTTGGAAATGAGCAGTTCTTC
12,.,TRBJ2-2,TRBV11-2,.,CASSFGTGELFF,TGTGCCAGCAGCTTTGGGACCGGGGAGCTGTTTTTT
17,.,TRBJ2-2,TRBV19,once,CASSPRISQSNTGELFF,TGTGCCAGTAGTCCCCGCATATCACAGTCTAACACCGGGGAGCTGTTTTTT
16,.,TRBJ2-2,TRBV4-3,.,CASSQLAVGGTGELFF,TGCGCCAGCAGCCAACTAGCAGTTGGCGGCACCGGGGAGCTGTTTTTT
15,.,TRBJ2-3,TRBV9,.,CASSPSVQHTDTQYF,TGTGCCAGCAGCCCCAGTGTACAGCACACAGATACGCAGTATTTT
17,.,TRBJ1-2,TRBV7-6,.,CASSFPRVGEANYGYTF,TGTGCCAGCAGCTTTCCCCGGGTAGGGGAAGCTAACTATGGCTACACCTTC
13,.,TRBJ1-5,TRBV27,.,CASSPFGGRAQHF,TGTGCCAGCAGTCCATTCGGTGGGAGGGCCCAGCATTTT
14,TRBD1,TRBJ2-7,TRBV15,.,CATSRGQGQYEQYF,TGTGCCACCAGCAGGGGACAGGGGCAGTACGAGCAGTACTTC
13,TRBD1,TRBJ2-1,TRBV4-1,once,CASTGTGANEQFF,TGCGCCAGCACCGGGACAGGGGCTAATGAGCAGTTCTTC
13,.,TRBJ2-7,TRBV21-1,.,CASSTCPRGEQYF,TGTGCCAGCAGCACGTGTCCCAGGGGCGAGCAGTACTTC
16,.,TRBJ2-5,TRBV5-8,.,CASSRGLSTFQETQYF,TGTGCCAGCAGCCGAGGGCTATCTACCTTCCAAGAGACCCAGTACTTC
14,.,TRBJ1-5,TRBV19,.,CASDWAGGNQPQHF,TGTGCCAGTGATTGGGCTGGGGGCAATCAGCCCCAGCATTTT
15,.,TRBJ1-2,TRBV7-6,.,CASSLQIGWNYGYTF,TGTGCCAGCAGCTTACAAATTGGGTGGAACTATGGCTACACCTTC
14,TRBD2,TRBJ2-1,TRBV10-3,.,CAISETSGRYEQFF,TGTGCCATCAGTGAAACCAGCGGGAGGTATGAGCAGTTCTTC
18,TRBD2,TRBJ2-7,TRBV7-9,.,CASSLSTTGLAGDYEQYF,TGTGCCAGCAGCCTATCGACCACAGGACTAGCGGGAGACTACGAGCAGTACTTC